What follows is one TCR beta chain and its context. Its antigen remains unidentified. This entry belongs to a study of shared clonotypes between healthy human individuals. General study points: Researchers found naive subsets generally carried larger estimated richness than memory subsets. Clonotypes that were shared across several donors made up around 5% of naive CD4 clonotypes.

V shed 5 bases and J shed 4 bases, with 8 bases lying between them. CDR3 size: 12 residues. CDR1 and CDR2 from the germline V gene are MDHEN and SYDVKM. DNA at around 190 ng, 30,000 or so T cell genomes, went into sorted-subset replicate PCRs. Generated by immunoSEQ multiplex PCR, the TCRdb table keeps only in-frame clones and is missing some. The sample lists roughly 380,000 clones, about 96% occurring once. The chain combines TRBV28 with TRBJ1-2, with D unresolved. The sequencing sample was made of memory CD8+ T cells sorted from blood. Subset indicated: CD45RO+ cells pooled with CCR7-negative TemRA cells. The TCR originated in a man aged 30 to 45 in good health. As DNA, the CDR3 is TGTGCCAGCAGTCCCCATCTCTATGGCTACACCTTC. Its translation: CASSPHLYGYTF.